The clone carrying this T cell receptor (beta chain) is termed medium-sized. The CDR3 has 16 amino acids. Germline V CDR1 and CDR2: DFQATT, SNEGSKA (reference sequence). The V and J ends lost 1 base and 1 base respectively, with 11 bases between them. The entry originates in a study of early T cells in non-severe SARS-CoV-2 infection. Unique molecular identifiers were attached to individual cDNA molecules. From the 5' RACE reads, TCRdb called clonotypes with MiXCR, one entry per CDR3 protein. This sample has some 70,000 distinct CDR3 sequences, with around 9% found just once. This sequence originates from an adult who was a healthcare worker with PCR-confirmed SARS-CoV-2 infection or an uninfected control (not recorded which). The sample consisted of whole blood. This chain joins TRBV20-1 and TRBJ1-6, with D possibly being TRBD1 (6 bases). The CDR3 DNA is TGCAGTGCTAGAGCCCTACAGGGTTCCTATAATTCACCCCTCCACTTT. As protein: CSARALQGSYNSPLHF.